This TCR beta chain is drawn from a study of blood T cell repertoires in COVID-19. Study-wide background: Sample material is recorded as cDNA or gDNA derived from T cells, B-cell-depleted T cells, or PBMCs.

The CDR3 loop spans 15 amino acids. Assay used: immunoSEQ multiplex PCR; TCRdb lists only in-frame clones, some missing. The data show 200,000 to 300,000 clones, 65% to 90% seen once. Participants were aged about 18 to 89 years from 20 to 30 US areas. The receptor comes from a woman aged 50 to 65 with acute COVID-19. V usage is TRBV21-1 and J usage is TRBJ1-1. TRBV21-1 is described as a pseudogene. Sequenced sample: PBMCs or T cells enriched from blood (not recorded which). CDR3 in DNA: TGTGCCAGCAGCAAAGAGAGGGCGCTGAACACTGAAGCTTTCTTT. Amino acid sequence: CASSKERALNTEAFF.